This passage covers 14 T cell receptor beta chains from one sample sequenced in a study of T-cell reconstitution after alpha-beta-depleted transplantation in children. The authors prepared the TCRbeta library with unique molecular identifiers. One entry per CDR3 protein results from TCRdb running MiXCR on the PCR reads. The table has roughly 200,000 distinct CDR3 sequences, about 7% seen once. This material consisted of PBMCs, taken before TCRalphabeta/CD19-depleted stem cell transplant. These receptors were taken from a boy between 2 and 10 years old with acute lymphoblastic leukemia, due to receive a stem cell transplant.

The CDR3: CATSRSGLGYEQYF. The CDR3 bases are TGTGCCACCAGCAGATCCGGGTTGGGCTACGAGCAGTACTTC. The rearrangement joins TRBV15 to TRBJ2-7; no clear D. Germline-derived CDR1 and CDR2 are LNHNV and YYDKDF (reference sequence). This CDR3 spans 14 amino acids. With 2 bases removed from V and 3 bases from J, the gap between germline ends came to 11 bases.

This clonotype was found a few times. The chain uses TRBV6-5 and TRBJ2-3; TRBD2 agrees at 10 bases. CDR1 MNHEY and CDR2 SVGAGI come from the germline V gene. Trimming removed 4 bases from V and 4 bases from J; junction bases left unmatched: 5. The CDR3 extends over 15 amino acids. CDR3 sequence reads: CASSLLAGSPDTQYF. CDR3 DNA sequence: TGTGCCAGCAGTTTACTAGCGGGAAGCCCAGATACGCAGTATTTT.

This clonotype occurred many times. This chain connects TRBV2 to TRBJ2-7, with D unresolved. This CDR3 comprises 13 residues. The germline gives CDR1 SNHLY, CDR2 FYNNEI. Between the trimmed V and J ends, which lost 7 bases and 2 bases, there was a span of 12 bases. CDR3 protein: CASTRTSAYEQYF. For the CDR3, the DNA is TGTGCCAGCACACGAACGAGTGCCTACGAGCAGTACTTC.

In its sample, this clonotype was seen many times. V is TRBV15 and J is TRBJ1-2, with TRBD1 matching over 7 bases. The CDR3 is made up of 16 amino acids. Germline trimming cut 0 bases from V and 3 bases from J; bases unmatched to any gene: 7. Germline lookup yields CDR1 LNHNV and CDR2 YYDKDF (reference sequence). CDR3 sequence: CATSRDRWTGDYGYTF. The CDR3 bases are TGTGCCACCAGCAGAGATCGTTGGACAGGAGACTATGGCTACACCTTC.

This clonotype has ten or more counts. This chain links TRBV5-6 with TRBJ1-1; no clear D gene. There are 15 residues in the CDR3. From germline, CDR1 is SGHDT and CDR2 YYEEEE. V lost 0 bases, J lost 0 bases, and 9 bases lay in between. In nucleotides, the CDR3 is TGTGCCAGCAGCTTGGATGGAGGGATGAACACTGAAGCTTTCTTT. Translating gives CASSLDGGMNTEAFF.

At least ten counts were recorded for this clonotype. V gene TRBV28 combines with J gene TRBJ2-7; 8 nucleotides align to TRBD1. The CDR3 totals 17 residues. After removal of 6 bases from V and 0 bases from J, the junction contained 13 bases not matched to a gene. The V gene's germline CDR1 is MDHEN and CDR2 SYDVKM. The CDR3 loop reads CASSPARGQVDSYEQYF. In DNA form, the CDR3 reads TGTGCCAGCAGCCCCGCACGGGGACAGGTGGACTCCTACGAGCAGTACTTC.

This clonotype was observed a handful of times. The V call is TRBV20-1, the J call TRBJ1-5, with D hard to call. The V gene lost 2 bases and the J gene lost 3 bases, with 8 bases spanning the gap. The CDR3 loop spans 13 amino acids. Germline assignment: CDR1 DFQATT and CDR2 SNEGSKA (reference sequence). CDR3 region: CSARPPDNQPQHF. The CDR3 DNA follows: TGCAGTGCTAGACCCCCGGACAATCAGCCCCAGCATTTT.

This rearrangement joins TRBV4-3 to TRBJ2-7; a weak D match, TRBD1 (7 bases). V lost 0 bases and J 3 bases, leaving 15 bases between the germline ends. Germline CDR1 and CDR2: LGHNA and YSLEER. The length of the CDR3 is 16 residues. This CDR3 is CASSQEGRGQSYEQYF. Here the CDR3 DNA reads TGCGCCAGCAGCCAAGAGGGGCGGGGACAGAGCTACGAGCAGTACTTC.

This clonotype was found many times. V usage is TRBV29-1 and J usage is TRBJ1-1; D might be TRBD1 (6 bases). V dropped 2 bases and J dropped 4 bases, with 11 bases sitting between them. Per the germline V gene, CDR1 is SQVTM and CDR2 is ANQGSEA. The CDR3 extends over 13 amino acids. The CDR3 DNA sequence: TGCAGCGTTGAAAGCAGGGGCCTCACTGAAGCTTTCTTT. Encoded protein: CSVESRGLTEAFF.

V gene TRBV3-1 combines with J gene TRBJ2-1, with a possible D match to TRBD2 (6 bases). V lost 0 bases and J 0 bases, leaving 9 bases between the germline ends. The CDR3 contains 16 residues. Germline V gene lookup returns CDR1 LGHDT and CDR2 YNNKEL (reference sequence). The CDR3 DNA is TGTGCCAGCAGCCAAGAGCCGCGGGGCTCCTACAATGAGCAGTTCTTC. It is translated as CASSQEPRGSYNEQFF.

This clonotype came up a few times. V and J are TRBV21-1 and TRBJ2-3. TRBV21-1 is termed a pseudogene. CDR3 length equals 16 residues. CDR3 loop: CASSAMTHTLTDTQYF. In DNA, the CDR3 is TGTGCCAGCAGCGCCATGACGCACACACTCACAGATACGCAGTATTTT.

This clonotype was seen at least ten times. The rearrangement uses TRBV27 and TRBJ2-7; 10 positions agree with TRBD2. From germline, CDR1 is MNHEY and CDR2 SMNVEV (reference sequence). The CDR3 is 16 residues long. J was trimmed by 3 bases and V by 1 base; bases with no gene match: 6. Written as DNA, the CDR3 is TGTGCCAGCAGTTTATGGGTGGGACTAGCGAGCTACGAGCAGTACTTC. It specifies CASSLWVGLASYEQYF.

This clonotype showed up just a few times. The gene calls are TRBV7-9 and TRBJ1-5; no clear D gene. Trimming cost V 5 bases and J 3 bases, with 14 bases left between them. Germline loops: CDR1 SEHNR, CDR2 FQNEAQ (reference sequence). The CDR3 has 15 amino acids. DNA for the CDR3: TGTGCCAGCAGCATAGACAACGCTTTCAATCAGCCCCAGCATTTT. It yields the protein CASSIDNAFNQPQHF.

This clonotype has only a few counts. The rearrangement joins TRBV7-6 to TRBJ1-1; 10 bases are shared with TRBD1. The germline CDR1 and CDR2 sequences are SGHVS and FNYEAQ. Trimming removed 5 bases from V and 2 bases from J; junction bases left unmatched: 2. This CDR3 contains 14 residues. The CDR3 DNA reads as TGTGCCAGCAGCCGGGACAGGGGAAACACTGAAGCTTTCTTT. This encodes CASSRDRGNTEAFF.